This TCR beta chain originates from a study of CD8 T cells in Susac syndrome. The V and J ends lost 7 bases and 10 bases, in that order; junction bases with no gene match: 10. The V gene's germline CDR1 is SQVTM and CDR2 ANQGSEA. This CDR3 comprises 13 residues. The RNA, about 0.5 to 1 ug, was put through reverse transcription using random hexamers. TCRdb redid the calling of the immunoSEQ multiplex PCR reads with MiXCR, one entry per CDR3 protein. The sample lists about 120,000 distinct CDR3 sequences, 94% occurring once. Peripheral blood CD8+ and CD4+ T cells were profiled by TCR beta sequencing. The chain recombines TRBV29-1 with TRBJ2-1; 10 nucleotides line up with TRBD2. This sequence was found in a human donor in good health. Sample: CD4+ T cells from PBMCs. CDR3 sequence (DNA): TGCAGCGGGCGGGGGCTAGCGGGAGAGGAGCAGTTCTTC. Encoded protein: CSGRGLAGEEQFF.